Shown below are 16 T cell receptor beta chains from a single sample sequenced in a study of cytomegalovirus exposure and HLA in healthy donors. The primer mix had 60 Vbeta and 13 Jbeta primers. Produced via immunoSEQ multiplex PCR; TCRdb's table is partial and in-frame only. The sample has some 96,000 clones, about 72% seen once; the top ten hold 15% to 20%. The sample was PBMCs. Receptors originate from a woman between 55 and 75 years old in good health and CMV-seropositive.

The CDR3 loop reads CASSVLDGSTDTQYF. In DNA, the CDR3 is TGTGCCAGCAGCGTACTAGACGGGAGCACAGATACGCAGTATTTT. The chain recombines TRBV9 with TRBJ2-3; D is ambiguous. CDR3 size: 15 residues. Germline CDR1 and CDR2: SGDLS and YYNGEE. V was shortened by 1 base and J by 0 bases, with 9 bases between the two germline ends.

V usage is TRBV7-9 and J usage is TRBJ1-2, with D tentatively TRBD1 (6 bases). Germline V gene data show CDR1 as SEHNR and CDR2 as FQNEAQ (reference sequence). The CDR3 has 15 residues. V was clipped by 4 bases and J by 1 base, with 13 bases between them. The CDR3 sequence: CASSSREGDNYGYTF. CDR3 DNA: TGTGCCAGCAGCTCACGGGAGGGGGATAACTATGGCTACACCTTC.

V and J are TRBV18 and TRBJ1-2; perhaps TRBD1 as D (5 bases). The germline V gene has CDR1 KGHSH and CDR2 LQKENI. With 3 bases removed from V and 4 bases from J, the gap between germline ends came to 15 bases. The CDR3 spans 15 residues. The CDR3 region is CASSPKGAVSYGYTF. CDR3 coding DNA: TGTGCCAGCTCACCTAAAGGGGCGGTGAGCTATGGCTACACCTTC.

J is TRBJ2-1 and V is TRBV5-4; 8 positions agree with TRBD2. The V gene end was trimmed by 0 bases and the J gene end by 10 bases; junction bases not matched to a gene: 9. Germline-derived CDR1 and CDR2 are SGHNT and YYREEE (reference sequence). CDR3 length: 15 residues. CDR3 sequence reads: CASSLASGGPWEQFF. CDR3 sequence (DNA): TGTGCCAGCAGCTTGGCGTCGGGAGGGCCGTGGGAGCAGTTCTTC.

J is TRBJ2-2 and V is TRBV6-1; TRBD2 matches at 7 bases. The germline V gene has CDR1 MNHNS and CDR2 SASEGT. This CDR3 comprises 15 residues. Trimming took 8 bases from V and 0 from J; bases not matched to a gene: 6. This CDR3 is CASGGGTTNTGELFF. The CDR3 DNA follows: TGTGCCAGCGGGGGGGGGACCACGAACACCGGGGAGCTGTTTTTT.

This chain connects TRBV7-9 to TRBJ1-3; D is perhaps TRBD1 (6 bases). Per germline, CDR1 SEHNR and CDR2 FQNEAQ (reference sequence). The CDR3 covers 15 residues. Trimming removed 5 bases from V and 4 bases from J, with 15 bases in between. The chain's CDR3 is CASSQRGAGGNTIYF. CDR3 in DNA: TGTGCCAGCAGCCAACGGGGGGCCGGAGGAAACACCATATATTTT.

The chain recombines TRBV6-1 with TRBJ2-5, with TRBD1 matching over 8 bases. Germline assignment: CDR1 MNHNS and CDR2 SASEGT. V trimming: 6 bases; J trimming: 13 bases; junction bases outside the gene matches: 10. This CDR3 is 12 amino acids long. CDR3 coding DNA: TGTGCCAGCAGGGGGGACAGGCTCGGGGGGTACTTC. Its protein product is CASRGDRLGGYF.

This clone has only one observation. The rearrangement links TRBV28 to TRBJ1-1, with D tentatively TRBD1 (5 bases). Trimming took 6 bases from V and 5 from J, leaving 16 bases between them. Germline lookup yields CDR1 MDHEN and CDR2 SYDVKM. CDR3 length: 14 amino acids. The CDR3 sequence is CASSTQAGGTEAFF. CDR3 bases: TGTGCCAGCAGCACACAGGCGGGGGGAACTGAAGCTTTCTTT.

This chain uses TRBV6-5 with TRBJ1-4, with 7 bases matching TRBD1. Losses at the gene ends were 4 bases for V and 4 bases for J; bases not matched to a gene: 9. From germline, CDR1 is MNHEY and CDR2 SVGAGI. CDR3 length: 16 residues. The CDR3 protein is CASSSTSTGVNEKLFF. The CDR3 nucleotides are TGTGCCAGCAGTTCTACTAGCACAGGGGTTAATGAAAAACTGTTTTTT.

In this sample, this clone turned up a few times. This chain joins TRBV6-5 and TRBJ2-6, with 8 bases that match TRBD1. From germline, CDR1 is MNHEY and CDR2 SVGAGI. The CDR3 length is 15 residues. The junction had 3 bases not matched to a gene; V was cut back by 6 bases and J by 2 bases. The CDR3: CASSQTGAGANVLTF. The CDR3 DNA reads as TGTGCCAGCAGCCAGACAGGGGCTGGGGCCAACGTCCTGACTTTC.

This clone has more than one count but fewer than ten. The chain joins TRBV11-1 to TRBJ2-7; possibly TRBD2 for D (5 bases). Trimming left V 5 bases short and J 5 bases short, with 19 bases between. CDR1 and CDR2 from the germline V gene are SGHAT and FQDESV (reference sequence). The CDR3 has 15 residues. The chain's CDR3 is CASSLRQVDGDEQYF. CDR3 DNA sequence: TGTGCCAGCAGCCTTCGACAAGTGGACGGGGACGAGCAGTACTTC.

This chain uses TRBV5-1 with TRBJ2-1; TRBD2 matches at 10 bases. Per germline, CDR1 SGHRS and CDR2 YFSETQ. The V gene end was trimmed by 4 bases and the J gene end by 3 bases; junction bases not matched to a gene: 10. This CDR3 is built from 17 residues. The CDR3 DNA follows: TGCGCCAGCAGCCCCGGACTAGCGGCAAGAGACTACAATGAGCAGTTCTTC. As protein: CASSPGLAARDYNEQFF.

This chain links TRBV9 with TRBJ2-3; perhaps TRBD1 as D (6 bases). CDR3 size: 15 residues. Germline V gene data show CDR1 as SGDLS and CDR2 as YYNGEE. Between the trimmed V and J ends, which lost 4 bases and 3 bases, there was a span of 15 bases. CDR3 loop: CASSWGLRGTDTQYF. The CDR3 DNA is TGTGCCAGCAGCTGGGGGCTGAGGGGGACAGATACGCAGTATTTT.

The chain is built from TRBV27 and TRBJ2-7; 15 bases match TRBD2. The germline V gene encodes CDR1 MNHEY and CDR2 SMNVEV (reference sequence). The length of the CDR3 is 16 residues. Unmatched junction bases numbered 5, after V lost 6 bases and J lost 2 bases. CDR3 DNA: TGTGCCAGCAGGGGACTAGCGGGAGGCAGTACCTACGAGCAGTACTTC. It translates to CASRGLAGGSTYEQYF.

This clone was seen only a few times. This chain uses TRBV30 with TRBJ1-4; D is unresolved. The CDR3 loop spans 12 amino acids. In germline, CDR1 is GTSNPN, CDR2 SVGIG (reference sequence). Deletions cut 8 bases from V and 4 bases from J, with 11 bases between. In nucleotides, the CDR3 is TGTGCCGCGCCTAGGTTTAATGAAAAACTGTTTTTT. It specifies CAAPRFNEKLFF.

The chain is built from TRBV12-5 and TRBJ2-2, with D perhaps matching TRBD1 (6 bases). Trimming took off 8 bases at V and 2 bases at J, with 9 bases between the two ends. This CDR3 is 13 amino acids long. Looked up from germline, CDR1 is LGHNT and CDR2 is FRNRAP. CDR3 residues: CASQGLNTGELFF. Here the CDR3 DNA reads TGTGCTAGTCAGGGGCTCAACACCGGGGAGCTGTTTTTT.